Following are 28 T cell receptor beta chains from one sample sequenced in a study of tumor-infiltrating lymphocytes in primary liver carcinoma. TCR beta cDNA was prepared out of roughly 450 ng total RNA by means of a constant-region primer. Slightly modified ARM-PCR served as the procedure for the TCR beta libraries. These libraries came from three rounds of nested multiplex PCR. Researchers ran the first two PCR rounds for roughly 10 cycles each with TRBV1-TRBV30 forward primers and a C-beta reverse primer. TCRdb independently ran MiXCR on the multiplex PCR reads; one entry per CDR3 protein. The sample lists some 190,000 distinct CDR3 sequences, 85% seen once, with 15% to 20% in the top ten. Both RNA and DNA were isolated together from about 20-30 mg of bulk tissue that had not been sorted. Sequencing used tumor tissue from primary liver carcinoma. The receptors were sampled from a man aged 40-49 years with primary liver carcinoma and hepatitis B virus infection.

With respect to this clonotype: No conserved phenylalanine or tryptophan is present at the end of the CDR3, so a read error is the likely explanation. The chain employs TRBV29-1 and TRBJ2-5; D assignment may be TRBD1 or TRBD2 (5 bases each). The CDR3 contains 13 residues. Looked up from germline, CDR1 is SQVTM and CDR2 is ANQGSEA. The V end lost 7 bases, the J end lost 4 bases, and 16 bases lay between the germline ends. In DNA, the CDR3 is TGCAGCGGTCAGGGAGCGAAAGTAGAGACCCAGTACCTC. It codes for CSGQGAKVETQYL.

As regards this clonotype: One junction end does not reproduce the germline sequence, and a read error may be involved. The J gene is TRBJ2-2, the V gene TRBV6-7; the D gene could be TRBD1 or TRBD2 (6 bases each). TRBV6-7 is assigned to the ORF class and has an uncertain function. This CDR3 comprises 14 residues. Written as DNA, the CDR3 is TGTACCAGAAGCGATAGGGGGGTCACCGGGGAGCTGTTTTTT. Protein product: CTRSDRGVTGELFF.

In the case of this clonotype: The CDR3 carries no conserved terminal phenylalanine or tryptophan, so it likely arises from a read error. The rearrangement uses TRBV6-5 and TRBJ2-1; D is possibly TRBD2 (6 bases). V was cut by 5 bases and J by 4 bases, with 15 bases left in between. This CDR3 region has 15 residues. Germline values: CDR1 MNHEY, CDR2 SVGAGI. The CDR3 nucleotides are TGTGCCAGCAGTCCCTCGACCGGGGGATACAATGAGCAGTTCTCC. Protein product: CASSPSTGGYNEQFS.

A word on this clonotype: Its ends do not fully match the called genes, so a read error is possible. The CDR3 DNA reads as TGTAGCGTCAGACTTACGACAGGGGGTAACTACGAGCAGTACTTC. It encodes CSVRLTTGGNYEQYF. The chain is built from TRBV29-1 and TRBJ2-7, with TRBD1 matching over 9 bases. The CDR3 is 15 residues long. Germline V gives CDR1 SQVTM, CDR2 ANQGSEA.

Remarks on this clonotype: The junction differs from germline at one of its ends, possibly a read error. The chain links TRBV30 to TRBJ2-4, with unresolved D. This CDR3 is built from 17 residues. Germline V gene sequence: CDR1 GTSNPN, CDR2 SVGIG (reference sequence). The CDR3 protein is CAWSVRTGSLAQNIQYF. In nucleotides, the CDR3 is TGTGCCTGGAGTGTACGAACCGGATCTTTAGCCCAAAACATTCAGTACTTC.

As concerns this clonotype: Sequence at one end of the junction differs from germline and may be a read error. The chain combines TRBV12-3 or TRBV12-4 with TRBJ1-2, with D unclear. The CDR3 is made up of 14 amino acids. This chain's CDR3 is CGSSPSGSNYGYTF. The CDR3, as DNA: TGTGGCAGCAGCCCCTCGGGGTCTAACTATGGCTACACCTTC.

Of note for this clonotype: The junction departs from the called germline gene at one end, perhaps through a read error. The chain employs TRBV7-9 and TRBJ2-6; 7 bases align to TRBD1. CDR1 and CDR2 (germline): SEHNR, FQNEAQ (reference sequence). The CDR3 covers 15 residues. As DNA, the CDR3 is TGTGCCAGCAGCCGGACAGGATCTGGGGCCAACCTCCTGACTTTC. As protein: CASSRTGSGANLLTF.

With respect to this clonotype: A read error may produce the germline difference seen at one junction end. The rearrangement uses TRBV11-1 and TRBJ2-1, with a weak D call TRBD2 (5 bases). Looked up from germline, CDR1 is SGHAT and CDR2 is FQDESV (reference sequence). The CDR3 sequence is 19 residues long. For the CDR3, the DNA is TGTGGCAGCAGCCCTCCCCCTACTAGAGGGTTTAGCTCCTACAATGAGCAGTTCTTC. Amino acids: CGSSPPPTRGFSSYNEQFF.

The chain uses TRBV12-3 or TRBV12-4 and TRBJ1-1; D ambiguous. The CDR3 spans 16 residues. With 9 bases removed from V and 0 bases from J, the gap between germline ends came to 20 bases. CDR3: CASCWTVPSMNTEAFF. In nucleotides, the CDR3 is TGTGCCAGTTGCTGGACGGTACCTTCGATGAACACTGAAGCTTTCTTT.

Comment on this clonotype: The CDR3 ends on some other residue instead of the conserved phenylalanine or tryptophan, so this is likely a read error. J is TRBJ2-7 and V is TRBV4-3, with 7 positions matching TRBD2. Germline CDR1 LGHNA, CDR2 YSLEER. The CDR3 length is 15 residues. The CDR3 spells CASSQDRGAGDEQYS. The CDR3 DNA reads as TGCGCCAGCAGCCAAGATAGGGGTGCGGGAGACGAACAGTACTCC.

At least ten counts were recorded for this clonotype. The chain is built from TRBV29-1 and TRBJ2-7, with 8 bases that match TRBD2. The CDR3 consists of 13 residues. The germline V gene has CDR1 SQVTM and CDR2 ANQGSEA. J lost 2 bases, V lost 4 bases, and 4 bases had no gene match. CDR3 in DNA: TGCAGCGTTGCCCAGCGGGAGCCCTACGAGCAGTACTTC. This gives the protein CSVAQREPYEQYF.

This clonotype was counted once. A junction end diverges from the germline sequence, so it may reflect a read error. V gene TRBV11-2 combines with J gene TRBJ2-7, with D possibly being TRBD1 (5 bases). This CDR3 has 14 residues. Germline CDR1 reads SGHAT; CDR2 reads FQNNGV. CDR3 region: CVSISNRKTYEQYF. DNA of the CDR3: TGTGTCAGCATCTCTAACAGGAAAACCTACGAGCAGTACTTC.

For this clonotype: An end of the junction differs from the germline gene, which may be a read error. The CDR3 loop is CAISVGTPNYNEQFF. In DNA form, the CDR3 reads TGTGCCATCAGCGTAGGGACTCCTAATTACAATGAGCAGTTCTTC. The J gene is TRBJ2-1, the V gene TRBV7-8; weak D call: TRBD2 (6 bases). The V gene's germline CDR1 is SGHVS and CDR2 FQNEAQ. The CDR3 length is 15 residues.

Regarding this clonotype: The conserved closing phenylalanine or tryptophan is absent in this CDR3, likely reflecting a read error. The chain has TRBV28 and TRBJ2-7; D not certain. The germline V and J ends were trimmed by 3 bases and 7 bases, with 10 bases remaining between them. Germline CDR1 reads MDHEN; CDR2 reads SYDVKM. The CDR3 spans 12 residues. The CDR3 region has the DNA TGTGCCAGCAGTTTTCAGCTATATGAGCAGTACTTA. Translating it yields CASSFQLYEQYL.

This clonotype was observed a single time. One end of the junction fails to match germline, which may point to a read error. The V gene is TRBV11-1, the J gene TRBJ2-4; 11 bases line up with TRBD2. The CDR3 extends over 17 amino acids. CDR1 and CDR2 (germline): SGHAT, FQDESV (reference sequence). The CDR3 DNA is TGTGCCTGCAGCTTTCCCGCGACTAGCGGGACCAAAGATATTCAGTACTTC. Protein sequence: CACSFPATSGTKDIQYF. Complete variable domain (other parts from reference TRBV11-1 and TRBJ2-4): EAEVAQSPRYKITEKSQAVAFWCDPISGHATLYWYRQILGQGPELLVQFQDESVVDDSQLPKDRFSAERLKGVDSTLKIQPAELGDSAMYLCACSFPATSGTKDIQYFGAGTRLSVL.

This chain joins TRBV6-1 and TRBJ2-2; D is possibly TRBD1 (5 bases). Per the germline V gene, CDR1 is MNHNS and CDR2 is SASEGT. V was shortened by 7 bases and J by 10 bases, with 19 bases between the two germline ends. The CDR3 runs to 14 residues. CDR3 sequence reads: CASNPPGIVEELFF. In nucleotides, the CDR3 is TGTGCCAGCAACCCCCCAGGGATAGTAGAGGAGCTGTTTTTT.

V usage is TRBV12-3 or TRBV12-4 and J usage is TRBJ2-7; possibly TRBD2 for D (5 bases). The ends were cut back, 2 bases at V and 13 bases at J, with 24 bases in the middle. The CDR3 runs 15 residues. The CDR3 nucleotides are TGTGCCAGCAGTTTATGGTCTGGGGAGTCCTACGAGCCCTACTTC. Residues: CASSLWSGESYEPYF.

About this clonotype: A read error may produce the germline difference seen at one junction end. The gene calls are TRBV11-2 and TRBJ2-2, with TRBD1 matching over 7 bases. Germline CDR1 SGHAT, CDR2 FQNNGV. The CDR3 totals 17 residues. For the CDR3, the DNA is TGTGCCAGCAGTTTAGAGGGGGCGAGACGGGACACCGGGGAGCTGTTTTTT. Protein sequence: CASSLEGARRDTGELFF.

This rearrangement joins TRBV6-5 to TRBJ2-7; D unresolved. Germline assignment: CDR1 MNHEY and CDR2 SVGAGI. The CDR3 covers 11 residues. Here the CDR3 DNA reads TGTGCTAGTAGTACGGGTCGCGAGCAGTACTTC. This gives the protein CASSTGREQYF.

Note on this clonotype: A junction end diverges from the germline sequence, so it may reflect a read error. The CDR3, as DNA: TGTGCCAGCAGCCTCGACAGGAGATATCAGCCCAAGCATTTT. This codes for CASSLDRRYQPKHF. V gene TRBV6-2 or TRBV6-3 combines with J gene TRBJ1-5; perhaps TRBD1 as D (6 bases). The CDR3 length is 14 residues. CDR1 and CDR2 (germline): MNHEY, SVGEGT.

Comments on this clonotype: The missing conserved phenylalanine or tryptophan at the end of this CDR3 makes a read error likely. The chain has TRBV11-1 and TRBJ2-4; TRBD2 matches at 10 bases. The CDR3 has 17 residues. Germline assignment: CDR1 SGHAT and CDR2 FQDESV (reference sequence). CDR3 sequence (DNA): TGTGCCAGCAGCTTTCCCGGAACTAGCGGGGCCAAAAACCTTCAGTACTTA. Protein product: CASSFPGTSGAKNLQYL.

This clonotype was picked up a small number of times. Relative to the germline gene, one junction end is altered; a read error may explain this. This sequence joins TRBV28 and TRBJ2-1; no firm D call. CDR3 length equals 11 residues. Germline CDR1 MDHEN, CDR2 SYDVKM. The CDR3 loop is CVSTSYNEQFF. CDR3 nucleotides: TGTGTCAGCACCTCCTACAATGAGCAGTTCTTC.

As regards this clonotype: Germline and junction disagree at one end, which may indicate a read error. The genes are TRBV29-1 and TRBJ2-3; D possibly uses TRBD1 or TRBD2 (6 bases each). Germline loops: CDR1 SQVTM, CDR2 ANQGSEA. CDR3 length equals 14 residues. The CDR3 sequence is CSVSGTGASDTLYF. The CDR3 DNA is TGCAGTGTTTCCGGGACGGGGGCGTCAGATACGCTGTATTTT.

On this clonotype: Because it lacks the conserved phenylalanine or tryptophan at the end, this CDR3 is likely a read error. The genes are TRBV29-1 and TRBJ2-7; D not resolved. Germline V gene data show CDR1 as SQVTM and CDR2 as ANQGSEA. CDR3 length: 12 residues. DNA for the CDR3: TGCAACGCTGGCTGGGGTAATCACGACCAGTACATC. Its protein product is CNAGWGNHDQYI.

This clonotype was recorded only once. The CDR3 coding sequence is TGCAGCGTTTCCGGGGCAGGGGCGCCGGATACGCAGTATTTT. As protein: CSVSGAGAPDTQYF. The gene calls are TRBV29-1 and TRBJ2-3; perhaps TRBD1 as D (6 bases). The CDR3 contains 14 residues. The V end was cut by 5 bases, the J end by 6 bases, with 18 bases between. Germline V gene sequence: CDR1 SQVTM, CDR2 ANQGSEA.

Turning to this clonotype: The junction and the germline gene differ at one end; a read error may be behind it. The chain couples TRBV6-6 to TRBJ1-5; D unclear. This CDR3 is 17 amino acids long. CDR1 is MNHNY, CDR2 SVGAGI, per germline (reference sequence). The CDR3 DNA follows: TGTGTCAGCAGCCGCCACCTGGACGATCGCTTCAATCAGCCCCAGCATTTT. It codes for CVSSRHLDDRFNQPQHF.

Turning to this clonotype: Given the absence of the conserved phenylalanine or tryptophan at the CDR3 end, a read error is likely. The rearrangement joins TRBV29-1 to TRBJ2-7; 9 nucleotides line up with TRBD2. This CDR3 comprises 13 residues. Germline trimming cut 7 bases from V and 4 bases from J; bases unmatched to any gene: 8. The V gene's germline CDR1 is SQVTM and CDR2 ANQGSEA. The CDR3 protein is CSAAAGGAYEQYL. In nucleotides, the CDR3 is TGCAGCGCGGCGGCGGGAGGGGCATACGAGCAGTACCTC.

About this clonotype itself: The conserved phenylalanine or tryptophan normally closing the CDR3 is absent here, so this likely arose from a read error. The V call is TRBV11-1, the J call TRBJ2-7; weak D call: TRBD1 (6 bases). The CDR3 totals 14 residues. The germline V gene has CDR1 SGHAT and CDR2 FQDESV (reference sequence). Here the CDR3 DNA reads TGTGTCAGCAGCTTACGGACAGACGTCTACGAGCAGTACTTA. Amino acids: CVSSLRTDVYEQYL.